One TCR beta chain is described in this entry. The record originates from a study of blood T cells in healthy people across ages. Together with a sample-barcoded 5' primer, a J-beta primer mix was included in a second PCR lasting roughly 6 to 12 cycles. TCRdb redid the calling of the 5' RACE reads with MiXCR, one entry per CDR3 protein. The table has about 830,000 distinct CDR3 sequences, under 80% seen once. This CDR3 spans 13 amino acids. After removal of 5 bases from V and 6 bases from J, the junction contained 7 bases not matched to a gene. Germline V gene data show CDR1 as DFQATT and CDR2 as SNEGSKA (reference sequence). Individuals who donated were healthy Caucasians from Russia aged roughly 6 to 100.

Sequenced sample: blood. This rearrangement joins TRBV20-1 to TRBJ1-1, with 9 positions matching TRBD1. This sequence was found in a man aged 25-45 years in good health. This CDR3 is CSARGQGFPEAFF. The DNA of the CDR3 is TGCAGTGCTCGGGGACAGGGTTTCCCTGAAGCTTTCTTT.